This section outlines one T cell receptor (beta chain) sequence together with its context. Its specificity is not known. These data come from a study of graft-versus-host responses after intestinal transplantation. Study in general: Anti-thymocyte globulin was used for induction in all recipients, who then took tacrolimus and steroids for approximately 3 years. Findings and caveats of the study: Analysis identified GvH clones in recipient marrow, with some appearing first in ileum or blood.

Bone marrow was aspirated after transplant. It came from the posterior iliac crest or another site. Data came from immunoSEQ multiplex PCR; TCRdb stores just in-frame clones and leaves some out. The table has tens of thousands of clones, roughly 89% seen once; the top ten hold 6.5% to 8%. The CDR3 spans 13 residues. In germline, CDR1 is MNHEY, CDR2 SVGAGI. The V gene lost 5 bases and the J gene lost 4 bases, with 12 bases spanning the gap. This chain connects TRBV6-5 to TRBJ2-7, with TRBD2 as a possible D gene (6 bases). The sequencing here drew on bone marrow, taken roughly 110 weeks after intestinal transplantation. This sequence originates from a human patient who received an intestinal transplant, so some T cells may come from the graft donor. CDR3 amino acids: CASSQASEYEQYF. The CDR3 bases are TGTGCCAGCAGTCAGGCTAGCGAGTACGAGCAGTACTTC.